Described below is a single T cell receptor beta chain sequence and its context. This receptor's antigen is unknown. Base-call qualities are not available, and no considerably larger clone is one nucleotide away. The sample belongs to a study of shared clonotypes between healthy human individuals (dated by TCRdb to the early 2020s). For the wider study: A few men and a couple of women, aged 18 to 49 years, made up the cohort. To estimate repertoire size and how much clonotypes are shared between individuals, the study performed deep sequencing of blood TCR repertoires from roughly five healthy adults. For each donor, CD4 naive and CD4 memory were each run on three plates, CD8 naive on two plates, and CD8 memory on one plate. Libraries were prepared and TCR repertoires were sequenced by different laboratories using diverse techniques, in order to increase sequencing depth and limit assay-specific biases. Per donor, leukapheresis produced somewhere between about 0.9 and 10 billion PBMCs. General findings and caveats noted by the study authors: Sampling was restricted to blood, and TCR repertoires in tissue are likely to differ from TCR repertoires in blood. Estimated clonotype richness was generally larger for naive than for memory subsets. The genetic and exposure-history diversity represented was limited by the small number of donors. Even with the large sequencing depth, rarefaction of the sorted-subset datasets indicated that sequencing was incomplete. Pairwise subsampling indicated that sequencing depth was expected to affect the degree of clonotype sharing among donors. Across a handful of donors, about 5% of naive CD4, roughly 3.5% of naive CD8, 2% to 2.5% of memory CD4, and about 0.4% of memory CD8 clonotypes were shared. Compared with non-shared clonotypes, clonotypes shared by all four sorted-subset donors had higher generation probabilities.

Donors were healthy HIV-negative adults with no recently reported acute infections or vaccinations. Every donor was a Caucasian adult living in Nashville, Tennessee, USA. CD4+ T cells were enriched by magnetic negative selection, after which naive cells were positively selected on CD45RA and the negative fraction was taken as the memory subset. After blood collection by leukapheresis, PBMCs were isolated using Ficoll-Histopaque density gradient centrifugation and then cryopreserved in the vapor phase of liquid nitrogen. Analytical flow cytometry was used to check the purity and quantity of every magnetically sorted T cell population. Genomic DNA was isolated from each sorted fraction and quantified by UV absorbance on a Nanodrop 2000c. Looking up the germline V gene yields CDR1 SGHDT and CDR2 YYEEEE. The CDR3 holds 16 amino acids from the cysteine to the phenylalanine. Only CDR3 DNA is held: 48 bases, read in frame from base 1. Trimming costs V 4 bases and J 6 bases, and their ends lie 23 bases apart.

Using the deep immunoSEQ assay, multiplex PCR amplified TCR CDR3 regions from genomic DNA. Genomic DNA extracted from each cell subset was distributed evenly over all wells of several immunoSEQ 96-well plates, and each plate served as one replicate. For sorted subsets, 200 to 250 ng genomic DNA, equal to 30,000 to 35,000 T cell genomes, was loaded into each replicate PCR. Purified libraries were measured with a Qubit 3.0 fluorometer, size-checked on a Bioanalyzer 2100, and measured again with the KAPA Library Quantification kit. Every immunoSEQ 96-well plate was sequenced on a separate single-read 150-cycle Illumina NextSeq 550 flow cell. In the paper's pipeline: Because only junctional sequences without quality scores were contained in the immunoSEQ output, filtering matching that applied to full-length reads could not be performed. Sequences were annotated with PyIR, a Python wrapper for IgBLAST v1.9, using IMGT germline references to assign V/J genes and CDR3. Any read was removed if the V/J assignment was weak (E-value above 1e-6), the CDR3 was missing, or the read contained stop codons, out-of-frame junctions, or ambiguous translated residues. V3J clonotypes were defined as sequences sharing an identical inferred V gene, J gene, and CDR3 amino acid sequence. To compute the percentage overlap between repertoires, the number of shared unique clonotypes was divided by the size of the smaller repertoire. Repertoire richness was assessed with RTK rarefaction, the Chao1 estimator, and Recon v2.1 estimates of unobserved clonotypes. OLGA was used to compute generation probabilities for all TCRbeta clonotypes that the gDNA method yielded from several donors. TCRdb retrieved this table from immuneACCESS and kept in-frame rearrangements only. Not all clones are present; in checked studies, unresolved V genes account for under half, and no reason is known for the remainder. V and J calls and clone size follow that table, whereas D and trimming were derived from the DNA. The sample table contains hundreds of thousands of clones; only one count was recorded for about 74% of them. The ten most abundant clones make up 1.5% to 2% of the sample.

Sequenced material: memory CD4+ T cells sorted from blood. This specimen's cell subset or site label, per the study, means: CD45RA-negative fraction. The chain joins TRBV5-6 to TRBJ2-7; the best D guess is TRBD1, with 5 bases matching. This sequence was found in a woman aged 25 to 45 in good health. The DNA reads TGTGCCAGCAGCATGAATGGGGCAGGCGTGCTTGGCGAGCAGTACTTC. Its protein product is CASSMNGAGVLGEQYF.